The rows below give T cell receptor beta chains drawn from one sample of a study of T cells in Graves' hyperthyroidism and ophthalmopathy. TCRdb passed the multiplex PCR reads through MiXCR, listing each CDR3 protein once. Among about 500,000 distinct CDR3 sequences listed, around 43% were seen once. The sample taken for sequencing was peripheral blood or thyroid tissue (not recorded which). All receptors come from an adult woman with Graves' disease, either hyperthyroidism or ophthalmopathy (not recorded which). Both conserved end residues are part of each CDR3. A D gene is named only where the DNA matches it firmly. A row's size may be missing; if present it is once, few, many or a size class.

v_gene	j_gene	abundance	d_gene	CDR3nt	CDR3aa
TRBV29-1	TRBJ2-7	-	TRBD1	TGCAGCGTTGGGGGGACAGGGGGCTACCCATTCTTGGACGAGCAGTACTTC	CSVGGTGGYPFLDEQYF
TRBV20-1	TRBJ1-6	-	TRBD1	TGCAGTGCTAGAAGGACAGGTATGGGGTATAATTCACCCCTCCACTTT	CSARRTGMGYNSPLHF
TRBV20-1	TRBJ2-3	-	TRBD2	TGCAGTGCTTCCCCTCGGACTAGCGGGAACACAGATACGCAGTATTTT	CSASPRTSGNTDTQYF
TRBV7-9	TRBJ1-5	many	-	TGTGCCAGCAGCTTAGGATCAGGAGCCCAGCATTTT	CASSLGSGAQHF
TRBV7-2	TRBJ1-4	many	TRBD1	TGTGCCAGCAGCTTAACTCTAATCAGGCAGGGGGCTGAAAAAAAACTGTTTTTT	CASSLTLIRQGAEKKLFF
TRBV5-4	TRBJ1-6	many	TRBD1	TGTGCCAGCAGCCATAAGGGACAGCGCGTCTCCTATAATTCACCCCTCCACTTT	CASSHKGQRVSYNSPLHF
TRBV7-2	TRBJ2-6	many	-	TGTGCCAGCAGCTTAACTTACAGGACTGGGGCCAACGTCCTGACTTTC	CASSLTYRTGANVLTF
TRBV12-3/TRBV12-4	TRBJ1-1	many	TRBD1	TGTGCCGCGACGAAGGGGGCAAGTACTGAAGCTTTCTTT	CAATKGASTEAFF
TRBV28	TRBJ1-2	many	TRBD1	TGTGCCAGCAGTTCGCCGGGACAGGGCTTTTTC	CASSSPGQGFF
TRBV6-5	TRBJ2-5	-	TRBD1	TGTGCCAGCAGTTACCCTGGACAGGCTGTCTGGGAGACCCAGTACTTC	CASSYPGQAVWETQYF
TRBV19	TRBJ1-1	once	TRBD1	TGTGCCAGTAGTATCGGGACAGGCACTGAAGCTTTCTTT	CASSIGTGTEAFF
TRBV29-1	TRBJ2-7	many	-	TGCAGCGTTGAAGAGAACGGATCCTACGAGCAGTACTTC	CSVEENGSYEQYF
TRBV6-5	TRBJ1-3	many	-	TGTGCCAGCAGTATTTCACAGGGCCTTGGAAACACCATATATTTT	CASSISQGLGNTIYF
TRBV29-1	TRBJ1-1	-	-	TGCAGCGTCCGAAGGGGTACTGAAGCTTTCTTT	CSVRRGTEAFF
TRBV9	TRBJ1-3	-	-	TGTGCCAGCAGCGTAGAGGGTCCTGGAAACACCATATATTTT	CASSVEGPGNTIYF
TRBV9	TRBJ1-2	-	TRBD1	TGTGCCAGCAGCGTGGGGACAGGGAGACAATATGGCTACACCTTC	CASSVGTGRQYGYTF
TRBV4-1	TRBJ1-3	few	-	TGCGCCAGCAGCCAAGTAACCTCTGGAAACACCATATATTTT	CASSQVTSGNTIYF
TRBV10-3	TRBJ2-5	-	-	TGTGCCATCAGTGCTTCAGGGGGGGTGGAGACCCAGTACTTC	CAISASGGVETQYF
TRBV15	TRBJ1-1	-	TRBD1	TGTGCCACCAGCGTTGGGGAGGGGGCGAACACTGAAGCTTTCTTT	CATSVGEGANTEAFF
TRBV20-1	TRBJ2-7	-	-	TGCAGTGCTGAGGGGGGGGCGATCGTTGAGCAGTACTTC	CSAEGGAIVEQYF
TRBV10-3	TRBJ1-6	-	-	TGTGCCATCAGCCCTTCCGGGCCCGGCGTGGCACCCCTCCACTTT	CAISPSGPGVAPLHF
TRBV5-1	TRBJ2-7	-	-	TGCGCCAGCAGCTTGGGGGACGCAGCTTCCTACGAGCAGTACTTC	CASSLGDAASYEQYF
TRBV7-9	TRBJ1-6	-	-	TGTGCCAGCAGCCACCGGGATCACTTT	CASSHRDHF
TRBV6-6	TRBJ2-5	-	TRBD1	TGTGCCAGCAGTGAACCCGGGACAGGGGGATACCAAGAGACCCAGAACTTC	CASSEPGTGGYQETQNF
TRBV28	TRBJ2-7	few	-	TGTGCCAGCAGTTTACAGGGGTCCAGCTCCTACGAGCAGTACTTC	CASSLQGSSSYEQYF
TRBV20-1	TRBJ2-1	-	TRBD2	TGCAGTGTTTCCGTTTGGACTAGCGGGGAGCAGTTCTTC	CSVSVWTSGEQFF
TRBV7-9	TRBJ2-3	many	TRBD2	TGTGCCAGCTCCGGGACTAGCGGACTTTCTAGCACAGATACGCAGTATTTT	CASSGTSGLSSTDTQYF
TRBV7-9	TRBJ2-5	-	TRBD2	TGTGCCAGCAGCGGGACTACCCGGGGGAAAGAGACCCAGTACTTC	CASSGTTRGKETQYF
TRBV11-2	TRBJ1-1	-	-	TGTGCCAGCAGCTTAAAGGGCGGGACAACTACTGAAGCTTTCTTT	CASSLKGGTTTEAFF
TRBV5-4	TRBJ1-1	few	-	TGTGCCAGCAGCTCGGGGGGGGGGTGGGACACTGAAGCTTTCTTT	CASSSGGGWDTEAFF
TRBV9	TRBJ2-5	-	TRBD2	TGTGCCAGCAGCTTAACGGGGGGGAAGGAAGAGACCCAGTACTTC	CASSLTGGKEETQYF
TRBV25-1	TRBJ2-7	-	TRBD2	TGTGCCAGCAGTGAAACGACAGCAAGCGGGGATAGGGACGAGCAGTACTTC	CASSETTASGDRDEQYF
TRBV19	TRBJ1-3	once	-	TGTGCCAGTAGTTATGCGTATTTC	CASSYAYF
TRBV4-1	TRBJ1-5	few	TRBD1	TGCGCCAGCAGCCCATGGGTTTTGAGGACAGGGAGTAATCAGCCCCAGCATTTT	CASSPWVLRTGSNQPQHF
TRBV11-2	TRBJ1-2	-	-	TGTGCCAGCAGCTTAGAAGTTCGGGGCTATGGCTACACCTTC	CASSLEVRGYGYTF
TRBV15	TRBJ2-7	once	TRBD1	TGTGCCACCAGCAGGGAAATCGGGACAGCGATATACGAGCAGTACTTC	CATSREIGTAIYEQYF
TRBV20-1	TRBJ2-7	-	-	TGCAGTGCTAGAGAGCAGTACTTC	CSAREQYF
TRBV19	TRBJ2-2	many	-	TGTGCCAGTAGTATAAGGGGAATGCAGGCCGGGGAGCTGTTTTTT	CASSIRGMQAGELFF
TRBV10-3	TRBJ2-2	once	-	TGTGCCATCAACCCCGGGACAACGAACACCGGGGAGCTGTTTTTT	CAINPGTTNTGELFF
TRBV7-2	TRBJ1-1	-	-	TGTGCCAGCAGCTTAGGGGGGGTGTCGAACACTGAAGCTTTCTTT	CASSLGGVSNTEAFF
TRBV2	TRBJ1-6	-	-	TGTGCCAGCACCCTCGGCGCCTCCCATTCACCCCTCCACTTT	CASTLGASHSPLHF
TRBV6-6	TRBJ1-4	-	-	TGTGCCAGCAGTTTCCCTGAAGCAACTAATGAAAAACTGTTTTTT	CASSFPEATNEKLFF
TRBV20-1	TRBJ2-7	many	TRBD2	TGCAGTGCACTGAGCGGGGGAGCGTACGAGCAGTACTTC	CSALSGGAYEQYF
TRBV2	TRBJ2-1	-	-	TGTGCCAGCGCTAGGACTTACTACAATGAGCAGTTCTTC	CASARTYYNEQFF
TRBV5-1	TRBJ1-5	many	-	TGCGCCAGCAGCCCCTGGGGAGGGGGATATCAGCCCCAGCATTTT	CASSPWGGGYQPQHF
TRBV20-1	TRBJ2-7	-	-	TGCAGTGCTCGACTAGTTTCCTACGAGCAGTACTTC	CSARLVSYEQYF
TRBV20-1	TRBJ1-6	many	TRBD1	TGCAGTGCCGCCCCCTTACAGGGGATGGGTTCACCCCTCCACTTT	CSAAPLQGMGSPLHF
TRBV10-3	TRBJ1-6	few	-	TGTGCCATCAGCCCAGGGACCTCCTATAATTCACCCCTCCACTTT	CAISPGTSYNSPLHF
TRBV29-1	TRBJ2-5	many	TRBD1	TGCAGCGCAAGACAGGGTCAGCAAGAGACCCAGTACTTC	CSARQGQQETQYF
TRBV29-1	TRBJ2-3	-	-	TGCAGCGTTGAGCCAGGCACAGATACGCAGTATTTT	CSVEPGTDTQYF
TRBV19	TRBJ2-7	-	-	TGTGCCAGTACTGAAGCCAGGGACGGCGAGCAGTACTTC	CASTEARDGEQYF
TRBV7-1	TRBJ2-7	-	TRBD2	TGTGCCAGCAGCTCAAGACTAGCGGGAGGGGATGAGCAGTACTTC	CASSSRLAGGDEQYF
TRBV7-2	TRBJ1-4	-	TRBD1	TGTGCCAGCAGCCGCCTCGACAGGGGGTTGGGTGAAAAACTGTTTTTT	CASSRLDRGLGEKLFF
TRBV19	TRBJ1-5	-	-	TGTGCCACGACAAGCCGCAATCAGCCCCAGCATTTT	CATTSRNQPQHF
TRBV4-2	TRBJ1-1	many	-	TGTGCCAGCAGCCAAGACTCACTGAACACTGAAGCTTTCTTT	CASSQDSLNTEAFF
TRBV11-2	TRBJ2-7	-	TRBD1	TGTGCCAGCAGCATAACCCGGGACAGGAACTACGAGCAGTACTTC	CASSITRDRNYEQYF
TRBV25-1	TRBJ1-3	-	-	TGTGCCAGCAGCTGGGGAAACACCATATATTTT	CASSWGNTIYF